The next 5 T cell receptor beta chains were all read from a single sample in a study of blood T cell repertoires in COVID-19. Sequenced by immunoSEQ multiplex PCR; TCRdb stores in-frame clones only, minus some. The table records tens of thousands of clones, 80% of them present only once. The sequenced sample was peripheral blood. These receptors came from a woman older than 75 with acute or convalescent COVID-19.

This clone was seen a few times. Written as DNA, the CDR3 is TGTGCCAGCAGCTACTCCCCCGAAGGGGCGAGTGGCTACACCTTC. Translation: CASSYSPEGASGYTF. The chain has TRBV7-3 and TRBJ1-2; TRBD1 might be the D (5 bases). CDR1 is SGHTA and CDR2 is FQGTGA in the germline V gene. The CDR3 has 15 residues. Trimming took 4 bases from V and 7 from J, leaving 19 bases between them.

The chain has TRBV27 and TRBJ2-2; 8 nucleotides match TRBD1. Trimming at V came to 5 bases and at J to 5 bases, leaving 7 bases not matched to a gene. Germline V lookup: CDR1 MNHEY, CDR2 SMNVEV (reference sequence). The CDR3 totals 15 residues. CDR3 in amino acids: CASSPWTGRTGELFF. CDR3 coding DNA: TGTGCCAGCAGTCCTTGGACAGGGAGGACCGGGGAGCTGTTTTTT.

The chain couples TRBV6-5 to TRBJ2-7, with 10 bases matching TRBD2. Germline lookup yields CDR1 MNHEY and CDR2 SVGAGI. The V segment lost 7 bases and the J segment 2 bases; nucleotides outside the gene matches: 8. This CDR3 has 15 residues. Written as DNA, the CDR3 is TGTGCCAGCACTACGCGACTAGCGGGCCCCTACGAGCAGTACTTC. This codes for CASTTRLAGPYEQYF.

The chain recombines TRBV10-1 with TRBJ2-3; perhaps TRBD2 as D (7 bases). Germline-derived CDR1 and CDR2 are WNHNN and SYGVQD (reference sequence). The ends were cut back, 6 bases at V and 0 bases at J, with 10 bases in the middle. This CDR3 region has 14 residues. The CDR3, as DNA: TGCGCCAGCAGCCCGGGGGGCAGCACAGATACGCAGTATTTT. It is translated as CASSPGGSTDTQYF.

V gene TRBV5-4 combines with J gene TRBJ1-5; possibly TRBD1 for D (6 bases). Trimming took off 4 bases at V and 4 bases at J, with 12 bases between the two ends. Per the germline V gene, CDR1 is SGHNT and CDR2 is YYREEE (reference sequence). The CDR3 length is 14 residues. CDR3 region: CASSKGGANQPQHF. In DNA, the CDR3 is TGTGCCAGCAGCAAAGGGGGGGCAAATCAGCCCCAGCATTTT.